This T cell receptor (beta chain) was obtained from a study of shared clonotypes between healthy human individuals. Study as a whole: The cohort had two women and a few men, ages 18 to 49.

Produced via immunoSEQ multiplex PCR; TCRdb's table is partial and in-frame only. Found here are about 2.4 million clones, approximately 94% of them singletons; the top ten hold approximately 0.35%. Comments on this clone: The antigen remains unidentified.

Study-level points and caveats: Clonotype sharing among donors likely depends on sequencing depth.

Donors comprised only Caucasian adults living in Nashville, Tennessee. Between the trimmed V and J ends, which lost 10 bases and 4 bases, there was a span of 15 bases. Germline V lookup: CDR1 MNHEY, CDR2 SVGAGI. This CDR3 contains 13 residues. The sequence was collected from a man aged 18 to 30 in good health. Some clones in this sample may be carry-over from other donors' samples. Sequencing input: naive CD4+ T cells from PBMCs. Subset given: CD45RA+ positively selected. The chain has TRBV6-5 and TRBJ2-3; no reliable D call. This CDR3 reads CAIPQYWADTQYF. In DNA, the CDR3 is TGTGCCATCCCGCAGTATTGGGCAGATACGCAGTATTTT.